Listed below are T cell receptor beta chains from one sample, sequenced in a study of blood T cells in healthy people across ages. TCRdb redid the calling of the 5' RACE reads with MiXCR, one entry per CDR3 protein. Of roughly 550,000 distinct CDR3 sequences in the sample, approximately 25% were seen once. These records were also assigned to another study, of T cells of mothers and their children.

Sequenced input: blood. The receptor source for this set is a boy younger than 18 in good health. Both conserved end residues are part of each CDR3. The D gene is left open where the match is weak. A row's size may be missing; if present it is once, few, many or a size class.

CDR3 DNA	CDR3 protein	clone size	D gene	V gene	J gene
TGTGCCAGCAGTTTATCGTACTCTGGAAACACCATATATTTT	CASSLSYSGNTIYF	-	-	TRBV28	TRBJ1-3
TGTGCCAGCAGTGACGGGACATCCTACAATGAGCAGTTCTTC	CASSDGTSYNEQFF	medium-sized	-	TRBV6-4	TRBJ2-1
TGTGCCAGCACCACGAGGGCTAGTTCAGATACGCAGTATTTT	CASTTRASSDTQYF	-	-	TRBV6-2/TRBV6-3	TRBJ2-3
TGTGCCAGCAGTTTAAGCGGGAGGGCCAAGAGCACAGATACGCAGTATTTT	CASSLSGRAKSTDTQYF	few	TRBD2	TRBV12-3/TRBV12-4	TRBJ2-3
TGTGCCAGCAGCTTAGTGGAGATGGGTGGCGAGCAGTACTTC	CASSLVEMGGEQYF	few	-	TRBV7-2	TRBJ2-7
TGTGCCAGCAGTCGAGGGACAGACAAAAACATTCAGTACTTC	CASSRGTDKNIQYF	-	TRBD1	TRBV6-5	TRBJ2-4
TGTGCCAGCAGCTTAGGGCCCACCGGGGGTTCACCCCTCCACTTT	CASSLGPTGGSPLHF	-	-	TRBV7-9	TRBJ1-6
TGTGCCAGCAGCTTAGCAGGGGGCGGGAGCTACAATGAGCAGTTCTTC	CASSLAGGGSYNEQFF	few	-	TRBV7-2	TRBJ2-1
TGTGCCAGCAGCCCTCGACAGGAGCTCACAGATACGCAGTATTTT	CASSPRQELTDTQYF	few	-	TRBV2	TRBJ2-3
TGTGCCAGCAGCCAAGGCAGCGGGCTCTCTGGGGCCAACGTCCTGACTTTC	CASSQGSGLSGANVLTF	-	-	TRBV3-1	TRBJ2-6
TGCGCCAGCAGCCAGCTAGTAGGTTGGCCCCAGCATTTT	CASSQLVGWPQHF	-	-	TRBV4-1	TRBJ1-5
TGTGCCAGCAGTTTCCTAGCCTATTCCGGGGAGCTGTTTTTT	CASSFLAYSGELFF	few	-	TRBV28	TRBJ2-2
TGTGCCAGCAGCTCCACAGGGAGGAAGACCCAGTACTTC	CASSSTGRKTQYF	-	-	TRBV7-8	TRBJ2-5
TGTGCCAGCGCCCAGTCCAGGGCTGGGGGCTACACCTTC	CASAQSRAGGYTF	few	-	TRBV28	TRBJ1-2
TGCAGTGCTAGGGAGCTAGCGGGGGCCTCCTACAATGAGCAGTTCTTC	CSARELAGASYNEQFF	-	TRBD2	TRBV20-1	TRBJ2-1
TGTGCCAGCAGCCAAGATCCTAGCGGGAGCCAAGAGACCCAGTACTTC	CASSQDPSGSQETQYF	many	TRBD2	TRBV4-2	TRBJ2-5
TGTTCCATCAGCCACAGCCCGGGACAGGGCGATGGAAACACCATATATTTT	CSISHSPGQGDGNTIYF	-	TRBD1	TRBV10-3	TRBJ1-3
TGTGCCAGCAGTTACAGTACGCGGTATACGCAGTATTTT	CASSYSTRYTQYF	few	-	TRBV12-3/TRBV12-4	TRBJ2-3
TGTGCCAGCAGCTTAGAGTTGAATGAAAAACTGTTTTTT	CASSLELNEKLFF	medium-sized	-	TRBV7-2	TRBJ1-4
TGCGCCAGCAGCCAAGATCTAGGGACTAGCAACGGGCGGGAGCAGTTCTTC	CASSQDLGTSNGREQFF	-	TRBD2	TRBV4-3	TRBJ2-1
TGTGCCAGCAGCCACGGGGGACTTGCCCGGGTGGAGCAGTACTTC	CASSHGGLARVEQYF	few	-	TRBV3-1	TRBJ2-7
TGCAGCGTTGATCTCCAGAGCTCCTACAATGAGCAGTTCTTC	CSVDLQSSYNEQFF	few	-	TRBV29-1	TRBJ2-1
TGCAGCGTTGAATCGGGGTTGGGGGATGAGCAGTTCTTC	CSVESGLGDEQFF	few	-	TRBV29-1	TRBJ2-1
TGTGCCAGCAGCTTTTGGACAGGGGGCTCTGAAGCTTTCTTT	CASSFWTGGSEAFF	-	TRBD1	TRBV5-4	TRBJ1-1
TGTGCCAGCAGCTTAAAAACGGGGAGACTTAATTCACCCCTCCACTTT	CASSLKTGRLNSPLHF	few	-	TRBV7-2	TRBJ1-6
TGTGCCAGCAGTTCCGTCCGCGGAGGTTCATACGAGCAGTACTTC	CASSSVRGGSYEQYF	-	-	TRBV11-2	TRBJ2-7
TGTGCCAGCAGCACGACGACAGGGGGCGCGAACACTGAAGCTTTCTTT	CASSTTTGGANTEAFF	-	TRBD1	TRBV7-9	TRBJ1-1
TGCAGTGCGGCACTTCTAGCGGGACGGCGGAACGAGCAGTACTTC	CSAALLAGRRNEQYF	few	TRBD2	TRBV20-1	TRBJ2-7
TGTGCCAGCACCCAGGGGAGTCCCCACTGCAATGAGCAGTTCTTC	CASTQGSPHCNEQFF	few	-	TRBV9	TRBJ2-1
TGTGCCACCAGTGATTCGAGGGCGGGGGACACTGAAGCTTTCTTT	CATSDSRAGDTEAFF	-	-	TRBV24-1	TRBJ1-1
TGTGCCAGCAGTTACGGCCTAGCGGGAGAATCCTACGAGCAGTACTTC	CASSYGLAGESYEQYF	-	TRBD2	TRBV6-5	TRBJ2-7
TGTGCCAGCAGCTTAGAACAGGGGATCCAAGAGACCCAGTACTTC	CASSLEQGIQETQYF	few	TRBD1	TRBV7-9	TRBJ2-5
TGTGCCAGCAGTGAGGCGGTCTCGGCCTATGGCTACACCTTC	CASSEAVSAYGYTF	-	-	TRBV2	TRBJ1-2
TGTGCCAGCAGATTCAGGGGGCGTACGCAGTATTTT	CASRFRGRTQYF	few	TRBD1	TRBV7-8	TRBJ2-3
TGTGCCAGCAGCCCAACAGCGGGGATCCAAACGGGGACGGGGGAGCTGTTTTTT	CASSPTAGIQTGTGELFF	few	TRBD2	TRBV3-1	TRBJ2-2
TGTGCCAGCAGTCCCGACAGGGGGGCTGAGAAGACCCAGTACTTC	CASSPDRGAEKTQYF	many	TRBD1	TRBV27	TRBJ2-5
TGTGCCAGCAGTTACTCGGTCGGGGCACGGTACACCGGGGAGCTGTTTTTT	CASSYSVGARYTGELFF	-	-	TRBV6-5	TRBJ2-2
TGCAGTGCTAGAGGTGTGACGCTCTCCTACAATGAGCAGTTCTTC	CSARGVTLSYNEQFF	-	-	TRBV20-1	TRBJ2-1
TGCGCCAGCAGCTTAGACCTTAGCGGACAGGGGTACGAGCAGTACTTC	CASSLDLSGQGYEQYF	-	TRBD1	TRBV5-1	TRBJ2-7
TGCGCCAGCAGCCCCACTTCGGGATTTGCCACCATATATTTT	CASSPTSGFATIYF	-	-	TRBV4-1	TRBJ1-3
TGTGCCAGCAGCTTAGAAAATTTCGACGGAAAACTGTTTTTT	CASSLENFDGKLFF	-	-	TRBV7-2	TRBJ1-4
TGCGCCAGCAGCTTGGATTTAGGTAGTCTTTTGAACGAGCAGTACTTC	CASSLDLGSLLNEQYF	-	-	TRBV5-1	TRBJ2-7